A single sample is the source of the 26 T cell receptor beta chains below, sequenced in a study of early T cells in non-severe SARS-CoV-2 infection (dated by TCRdb to the early 2020s). The protocol used for the library was 5' RACE. These reads were obtained on a NextSeq 500. TCRdb's own reprocessing of the public reads used fastp at Q25 and MiXCR and kept productive beta chains. Rows matching on CDR3 protein sequence are summarized as one entry with the most common DNA and genes. This sample holds 30,000 to 40,000 distinct CDR3 sequences; around 5% were observed only once. The top ten constitute about 14% of the sample. The sample comprised whole blood. The source is an adult who was a healthcare worker with PCR-confirmed SARS-CoV-2 infection or an uninfected control (not recorded which).

This clonotype was detected ten times or more. The rearrangement links TRBV7-2 to TRBJ2-1; 7 nucleotides agree with TRBD2. Losses at the gene ends were 5 bases for V and 5 bases for J; bases not matched to a gene: 9. The CDR3 covers 15 residues. CDR1 and CDR2 from the germline V gene are SGHTA and FQGNSA. In nucleotides, the CDR3 is TGTGCCAGCAGCCGCCAGACTAGCAGAAACAATGAGCAGTTCTTC. Its translation: CASSRQTSRNNEQFF.

This clonotype has at least ten counts. V usage is TRBV6-2 or TRBV6-3 and J usage is TRBJ2-7; D could derive from TRBD1 or TRBD2 (6 bases each). V was trimmed by 7 bases and J by 4 bases, leaving 14 bases between them. This CDR3 has 13 amino acids. CDR1 and CDR2 from the germline V gene are MNHEY and SVGEGT. The CDR3 region is CASITGGGYEQYF. In DNA form, the CDR3 reads TGTGCCAGCATCACCGGGGGCGGATACGAGCAGTACTTC.

This clonotype was recorded many times. V is TRBV10-3 and J is TRBJ1-6; the match to TRBD1 covers 7 bases. Trimming took 9 bases from V and 7 from J; bases not matched to a gene: 12. In germline, CDR1 is ENHRY, CDR2 SYGVKD. The CDR3 spans 15 residues. CDR3 residues: CAMQAQRDSNSPLHF. The CDR3 coding sequence is TGTGCCATGCAAGCCCAGCGGGACAGCAATTCACCCCTCCACTTT.

This clonotype came up a few times. The V call is TRBV29-1, the J call TRBJ1-1, with D possibly matching TRBD1 (5 bases). This CDR3 has 10 residues. V lost 7 bases and J lost 6, with 9 bases in between. The germline gives CDR1 SQVTM, CDR2 ANQGSEA. The CDR3 region has the DNA TGCAGCGCGGCGGGGGCTGAAGCTTTCTTT. This translates into CSAAGAEAFF.

Many counts were recorded for this clonotype. This chain connects TRBV10-3 to TRBJ2-7, with D tentatively TRBD2 (5 bases). In germline, CDR1 is ENHRY, CDR2 SYGVKD. The ends were cut back, 3 bases at V and 3 bases at J, with 6 bases in the middle. This CDR3 has 12 residues. The CDR3 loop reads CAISETSYEQYF. CDR3 nucleotide sequence: TGTGCCATCAGTGAAACTAGCTACGAGCAGTACTTC.

The rearrangement uses TRBV18 and TRBJ1-6; D perhaps matches TRBD1 (6 bases). Germline values: CDR1 KGHSH, CDR2 LQKENI. This CDR3 has 18 residues. V was pared by 2 bases and J by 7 bases, with 21 bases between. CDR3 DNA: TGTGCCAGCTCACCAGAGGGGGACCCAAGATTCGGCAATTCACCCCTCCACTTT. This sequence encodes CASSPEGDPRFGNSPLHF.

The gene calls are TRBV28 and TRBJ2-3; tentatively, D is TRBD2 (7 bases). Germline assignment: CDR1 MDHEN and CDR2 SYDVKM. The germline V and J ends were trimmed by 10 bases and 9 bases, with 26 bases remaining between them. The CDR3 consists of 15 residues. The CDR3 loop reads CAICSGGPPCATQYF. The CDR3 region has the DNA TGTGCCATCTGTTCGGGGGGCCCCCCGTGTGCCACGCAGTATTTT.

This clonotype is deemed medium-sized. The chain joins TRBV20-1 to TRBJ1-5; D unclear. CDR3 length: 14 residues. V lost 6 bases, J lost 7 bases, and 19 bases lay in between. The germline V gene encodes CDR1 DFQATT and CDR2 SNEGSKA (reference sequence). The DNA for the CDR3 is TGCAGTGCCCAGCCCGGGAGGGAGCACCAGCCCCAGCATTTT. It encodes CSAQPGREHQPQHF.

This clonotype showed up many times. The chain couples TRBV5-1 to TRBJ1-2; the D gene is possibly TRBD1 (6 bases). The V end was cut by 5 bases, the J end by 4 bases, with 12 bases between. Per the germline V gene, CDR1 is SGHRS and CDR2 is YFSETQ. This CDR3 has 13 amino acids. Here the CDR3 DNA reads TGCGCCAGCAGAGCAGGGGCCGGCTATGGCTACACCTTC. Its protein is CASRAGAGYGYTF.

This clonotype was counted ten times or more. CDR3 in amino acids: CATNSGREETQYF. The CDR3 coding sequence is TGTGCCACTAACTCGGGCAGGGAAGAGACCCAGTACTTC. The chain carries TRBV2 and TRBJ2-5, with a tentative D call TRBD1 (5 bases). The germline gives CDR1 SNHLY, CDR2 FYNNEI. V dropped 10 bases and J dropped 3 bases, with 15 bases sitting between them. The CDR3 extends over 13 amino acids.

This clonotype has a count of ten or more. CDR3 sequence reads: CASSLLAGATDTQYF. CDR3 in DNA: TGTGCCAGCAGCTTATTAGCGGGGGCCACAGATACGCAGTATTTT. The chain carries TRBV7-2 and TRBJ2-3; 9 bases map to TRBD2. Germline-derived CDR1 and CDR2 are SGHTA and FQGNSA. The CDR3 contains 15 residues. V lost 2 bases, J lost 2 bases, and 2 bases stayed unmatched. The complete variable domain, with remaining parts taken from reference TRBV7-2 and TRBJ2-3, reads GAGVSQSPSNKVTEKGKDVELRCDPISGHTALYWYRQSLGQGLEFLIYFQGNSAPDKSGLPSDRFSAERTGGSVSTLTIQRTQQEDSAVYLCASSLLAGATDTQYFGPGTRLTVL.

The table lists this clonotype with many counts. The V and J genes are TRBV7-9 and TRBJ1-2; TRBD1 matches 7 bases. This CDR3 comprises 14 residues. Germline V gives CDR1 SEHNR, CDR2 FQNEAQ (reference sequence). The ends lost 5 bases at V and 3 bases at J; junction bases unmatched: 6. In DNA form, the CDR3 reads TGTGCCAGCAGCATAAACAGGGGTGACTATGGCTACACCTTC. Encoded protein: CASSINRGDYGYTF.

This clonotype was observed at least ten times. The V and J genes are TRBV29-1 and TRBJ2-5; the D call may be TRBD1 or TRBD2 (5 bases each). This CDR3 has 12 amino acids. Per germline, CDR1 SQVTM and CDR2 ANQGSEA. Trimming removed 3 bases at V and 4 bases at J, with 9 bases between. Here the CDR3 DNA reads TGCAGCGTTGATAAGGGGAGAGAGACCCAGTACTTC. Amino acids: CSVDKGRETQYF.

This clonotype was detected ten times or more. The V and J genes are TRBV11-1 and TRBJ2-5, with 13 bases matching TRBD2. V gave up 3 bases and J gave up 4 bases; unmatched junction bases: 2. Germline CDR1 and CDR2: SGHAT and FQDESV (reference sequence). The CDR3 spans 15 residues. CDR3 DNA sequence: TGTGCCAGCAGCTTGCGGACTAGCGGGGGAGAGACCCAGTACTTC. As protein: CASSLRTSGGETQYF.

The chain carries TRBV20-1 and TRBJ1-2, with D perhaps matching TRBD1 (6 bases). Trimming took 0 bases from V and 3 from J, leaving 14 bases between them. Germline CDR1 and CDR2: DFQATT and SNEGSKA (reference sequence). The CDR3 spans 15 residues. This chain's CDR3 is CSARDLPEGDYGYTF. The CDR3 bases are TGCAGTGCTAGAGATCTGCCAGAGGGGGACTATGGCTACACCTTC.

This chain joins TRBV28 and TRBJ1-1; 10 positions agree with TRBD1. Germline V lookup: CDR1 MDHEN, CDR2 SYDVKM. This CDR3 contains 15 residues. The V gene end was trimmed by 2 bases and the J gene end by 4 bases; junction bases not matched to a gene: 4. The CDR3 coding sequence is TGTGCCAGCAGTTTACCCTGGACAGGGGGCACTGAAGCTTTCTTT. Its protein product is CASSLPWTGGTEAFF.

Ten or more counts support this clonotype. The CDR3 coding sequence is TGCAGCGTTGACCCGAGGGGCACTGAAGCTTTCTTT. Translation: CSVDPRGTEAFF. The chain uses TRBV29-1 and TRBJ1-1; TRBD1 is a possible D gene (5 bases). Trimming cost V 3 bases and J 4 bases, with 9 bases left between them. The V gene's germline CDR1 is SQVTM and CDR2 ANQGSEA. This CDR3 has 12 amino acids.

In this sample, this clonotype turned up many times. The chain carries TRBV6-2 or TRBV6-3 and TRBJ2-5, with TRBD2 matching 10 bases. CDR1 and CDR2 (germline): MNHEY, SVGEGT. The CDR3 consists of 14 residues. After removal of 8 bases from V and 5 bases from J, the junction contained 8 bases not matched to a gene. The CDR3 loop is CASLGLAVGETQYF. In DNA form, the CDR3 reads TGTGCCAGCCTTGGACTAGCGGTTGGTGAGACCCAGTACTTC.

This clonotype showed up many times. V is TRBV29-1 and J is TRBJ2-7; 7 nucleotides align to TRBD1. Germline values: CDR1 SQVTM, CDR2 ANQGSEA. The length of the CDR3 is 14 residues. The V gene end was trimmed by 4 bases and the J gene end by 4 bases; junction bases not matched to a gene: 10. The CDR3 nucleotides read TGCAGCGTTGGACAGGGTGAGCCCCTATACGAGCAGTACTTC. Its protein is CSVGQGEPLYEQYF.

V and J are TRBV30 and TRBJ2-3; no reliable D call. The V gene's germline CDR1 is GTSNPN and CDR2 SVGIG (reference sequence). The length of the CDR3 is 12 residues. Trimming took off 2 bases at V and 7 bases at J, with 10 bases between the two ends. As DNA, the CDR3 is TGTGCCTGGAGTCCCGACCCTTATACGCAGTATTTT. This translates into CAWSPDPYTQYF.

This clonotype was seen at least ten times. V is TRBV6-2 or TRBV6-3 and J is TRBJ1-6, with TRBD1 as a possible D gene (6 bases). CDR1 is MNHEY and CDR2 is SVGEGT in the germline V gene. CDR3 length: 20 amino acids. V was shortened by 6 bases and J by 7 bases, with 31 bases between the two germline ends. CDR3 sequence (DNA): TGTGCCAGCAGATCCACCATCTACCAAAGGACAGTAAGCCGGAATTCACCCCTCCACTTT. Amino acids: CASRSTIYQRTVSRNSPLHF.

In its sample, this clonotype was seen a few times. The rearrangement joins TRBV7-2 to TRBJ2-2, with D unclear. The germline CDR1 and CDR2 sequences are SGHTA and FQGNSA. Trimming removed 2 bases at V and 5 bases at J, with 15 bases between. The CDR3 is 16 amino acids. The CDR3 region is CASSLWAAHGTGELFF. The CDR3 DNA follows: TGTGCCAGCAGCTTATGGGCGGCCCATGGGACCGGGGAGCTGTTTTTT.

The chain is built from TRBV12-3 or TRBV12-4 and TRBJ1-2; TRBD1 might be the D (5 bases). The V end was cut by 4 bases, the J end by 5 bases, with 11 bases between. The CDR3 has 13 residues. The CDR3 DNA is TGTGCCAGCAGTTGGGGACGGACATATGGCTACACCTTC. It translates to CASSWGRTYGYTF.

This clonotype was detected ten times or more. The gene calls are TRBV20-1 and TRBJ1-1; possible D gene TRBD1, 5 bases. This CDR3 spans 14 amino acids. The germline V gene encodes CDR1 DFQATT and CDR2 SNEGSKA (reference sequence). V shed 0 bases and J shed 0 bases, with 8 bases lying between them. CDR3 residues: CSARDWGLNTEAFF. The DNA for the CDR3 is TGCAGTGCTAGAGATTGGGGCCTGAACACTGAAGCTTTCTTT.

The rearrangement links TRBV5-1 to TRBJ2-3; TRBD2 aligns across 8 bases. The CDR3 is 16 amino acids. J gave up 0 bases and V 4 bases, and 7 bases lay outside the gene matches. CDR1 and CDR2 (germline): SGHRS, YFSETQ. This CDR3 reads CASSRVVAGSTDTQYF. Here the CDR3 DNA reads TGCGCCAGCAGCCGGGTGGTAGCGGGGAGCACAGATACGCAGTATTTT.

This clonotype was seen many times. In DNA, the CDR3 is TGCGCCAGCAGCTTGGGGCGACCGGGACAGGGGAGGGACGAGCAGTACTTC. It is translated as CASSLGRPGQGRDEQYF. The chain couples TRBV5-1 to TRBJ2-7, with 10 bases lining up with TRBD1. With V trimmed by 0 bases and J by 5 bases, 11 bases remained unmatched. Looked up from germline, CDR1 is SGHRS and CDR2 is YFSETQ. This CDR3 comprises 17 residues.